This entry lists 5 T cell receptor beta chains sequenced from one sample in a study of CD8+ T cells in alopecia areata. Documented treatment: oral pan-JAK inhibitor, 5-10 mg twice daily. Investigators isolated RNA and reverse transcribed it into cDNA to act as the sequencing template. Profiling relied on immunoSEQ multiplex PCR, and the TCRdb table lists in-frame clones only, not all of them. The sample holds over 60,000 clones; about half are singletons and the top ten take about a fifth. The input for sequencing was CD8+ T cells sorted from blood, taken at roughly week 36, from a patient treated with tofacitinib. The receptors come from a human donor with alopecia areata.

J is TRBJ1-2 and V is TRBV29-1; TRBD1 agrees at 10 bases. Trimming cost V 3 bases and J 2 bases; bases outside gene matches: 12. Germline lookup yields CDR1 SQVTM and CDR2 ANQGSEA. The CDR3 length is 17 residues. The CDR3 DNA is TGCAGCGTTGAGGGACCCTCCTCGGACAGGGGGAACTATGGCTACACCTTC. This translates into CSVEGPSSDRGNYGYTF.

The CDR3 DNA is TGTGCCAGCAGTTCTCAAGAGACCCAGTACTTC. Protein sequence: CASSSQETQYF. This chain uses TRBV27 with TRBJ2-5; no definite D call. The length of the CDR3 is 11 residues. CDR1 is MNHEY, CDR2 SMNVEV, per germline (reference sequence). With 4 bases removed from V and 2 bases from J, the gap between germline ends came to 2 bases.

The chain has TRBV19 and TRBJ2-7; D ambiguous. V lost 5 bases to trimming and J lost 3 bases, with 11 bases between them. The CDR3 runs 13 residues. Germline V gene data show CDR1 as LNHDA and CDR2 as SQIVND (reference sequence). The DNA for the CDR3 is TGTGCCAGTAGTCTTGGTTTTGGCTACGAGCAGTACTTC. This sequence encodes CASSLGFGYEQYF.

This clone turned up a few times. The chain carries TRBV9 and TRBJ1-1; 8 bases agree with TRBD1. Germline loops: CDR1 SGDLS, CDR2 YYNGEE. This CDR3 is built from 14 residues. Trimming at V came to 0 bases and at J to 3 bases, leaving 1 base not matched to a gene. CDR3 sequence: CASSVGTGYTEAFF. The DNA for the CDR3 is TGTGCCAGCAGCGTAGGGACAGGGTACACTGAAGCTTTCTTT.

This rearrangement joins TRBV11-2 to TRBJ1-1; D gene ambiguous. V dropped 4 bases and J dropped 5 bases, with 8 bases sitting between them. CDR1 and CDR2 from the germline V gene are SGHAT and FQNNGV. The CDR3 loop spans 12 amino acids. CDR3 coding DNA: TGTGCCAGCAGCTACCGGAGGACTGAAGCTTTCTTT. It codes for CASSYRRTEAFF. The whole variable domain, remainder taken from reference TRBV11-2 and TRBJ1-1, is EAGVAQSPRYKIIEKRQSVAFWCNPISGHATLYWYQQILGQGPKLLIQFQNNGVVDDSQLPKDRFSAERLKGVDSTLKIQPAKLEDSAVYLCASSYRRTEAFFGQGTRLTVV.